This T cell receptor beta chain was observed in a study of shared clonotypes between healthy human individuals. Assay: immunoSEQ multiplex PCR; the TCRdb copy retains only in-frame clones and omits some. The sample lists about 2 million clones, about 95% occurring once. Terminally differentiated effector memory CD45RA+ cells were excluded by CCR7 positive selection of CD45RO-negative cells. The CDR3 has 19 residues. V lost 1 base to trimming and J lost 3 bases, with 25 bases between them. The germline gives CDR1 SGHTS, CDR2 YDEGEE. Sequencing input: naive CD8+ T cells sorted from blood. This clonotype was obtained from a man aged 18 to 29 in good health. The chain couples TRBV5-8 to TRBJ2-5; D might be TRBD2 (6 bases). The CDR3 DNA follows: TGTGCCAGCAGCTTGAGTTTTGTGGCAGGGTGGGGACTTGAAGAGACCCAGTACTTC. It translates to CASSLSFVAGWGLEETQYF.